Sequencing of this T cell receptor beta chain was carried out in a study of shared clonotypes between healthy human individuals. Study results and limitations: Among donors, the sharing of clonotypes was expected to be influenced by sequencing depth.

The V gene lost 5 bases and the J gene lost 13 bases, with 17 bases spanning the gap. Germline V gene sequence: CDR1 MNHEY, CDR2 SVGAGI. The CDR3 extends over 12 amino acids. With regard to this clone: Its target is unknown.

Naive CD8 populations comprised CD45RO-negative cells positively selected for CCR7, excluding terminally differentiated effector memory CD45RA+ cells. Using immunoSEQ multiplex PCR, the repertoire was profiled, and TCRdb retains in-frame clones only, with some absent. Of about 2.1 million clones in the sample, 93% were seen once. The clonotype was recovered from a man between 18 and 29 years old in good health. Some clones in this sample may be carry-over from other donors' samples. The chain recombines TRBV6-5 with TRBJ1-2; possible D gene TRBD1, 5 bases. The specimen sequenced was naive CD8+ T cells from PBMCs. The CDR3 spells CASSTNTGPATF. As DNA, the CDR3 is TGTGCCAGCAGTACGAACACAGGACCCGCCACCTTC.